This TCR beta chain derives from a study of T cell responses to AZD1222 COVID-19 vaccine. General study points: Receipt of two AZD1222 doses was followed by a rise in Spike-specific TCR breadth and depth. Baseline seropositivity characterized only a handful of AZD1222 recipients.

About this clone itself: Its antigen is as yet unknown.

V lost 0 bases, J lost 5 bases, and 5 bases stayed unmatched. The CDR3 spans 15 residues. Per germline, CDR1 KGHSH and CDR2 LQKENI. Recipients boosted at about 4 weeks or about 12 weeks are pooled. Sequenced by immunoSEQ multiplex PCR; TCRdb stores in-frame clones only, minus some. This table has 120,000 to 150,000 clones, under 95% appearing once. This chain joins TRBV18 and TRBJ2-5; TRBD2 aligns across 8 bases. This receptor was taken from an adult who received the AZD1222 COVID-19 vaccine. The sample in question was peripheral blood, obtained 28 days after the second AZD1222 dose. The CDR3 DNA reads as TGTGCCAGCTCACCACCAAGCGGGAGTGGGGAGACCCAGTACTTC. Its translation: CASSPPSGSGETQYF.